The source of this T cell receptor (beta chain) is a study of response to subunit inactivated influenza vaccine. General study points: Few new T cells, the authors suggested, are recruited by each seasonal influenza vaccination.

TCRdb re-analysed the RT-PCR reads in MiXCR, keeping a single row per CDR3 protein. The data contain about 530,000 distinct CDR3 sequences, about an eighth of them singletons. Only a few counts were recorded for this clonotype. The antigen remains undetermined. This CDR3 comprises 12 residues. Germline lookup yields CDR1 DFQATT and CDR2 SNEGSKA (reference sequence). Sequencing used PBMCs from blood, obtained 45 days after vaccination. The receptor's source is a man between 45 and 60 years old who received an inactivated influenza vaccine. V gene TRBV20-1 combines with J gene TRBJ2-7; tentatively, D is TRBD1 (5 bases). In DNA, the CDR3 is TGCAGGGCGGAGAAGGGGCGCTACGAGCAGTACTTC. It is translated as CRAEKGRYEQYF.